This TCR beta chain was recovered during a study of Ad26.COV2.S vaccination and SARS-CoV-2 variants. Study-level background: Into the muscle, Ad26.COV2.S was dosed once or twice, 56 days apart. Findings and caveats of the study: Vaccine and placebo recipients had similar non-spike TCR breadth. Those who received the vaccine showed greater spike-specific TCR breadth than those given placebo.

The germline gives CDR1 SGHTA, CDR2 FQGTGA. CDR3 length: 16 amino acids. J was trimmed by 0 bases and V by 1 base; bases with no gene match: 3. As regards this clone: Its cognate antigen is unknown.

Assay: immunoSEQ multiplex PCR; the TCRdb copy retains only in-frame clones and omits some. Here the sample spans about 350,000 clones, approximately 86% being singletons. Treatment here: some 20 received Ad26.COV2.S at low or high dose, single or two shots; a few received placebo; per-sample allocation not given. The samples date from day 63 after the first vaccine or placebo injection. It was an adult aged 18-55 years in Boston who was the donor. The TCR was taken from a person between 18 and 60 years old who received the Ad26.COV2.S COVID-19 vaccine or a placebo. This rearrangement joins TRBV7-3 to TRBJ2-1, with TRBD2 matching 7 bases. The source material was peripheral blood, sampled in a trial of Ad26.COV2.S vaccine versus placebo. CDR3 loop: CASSLNGGSSYNEQFF. In DNA, the CDR3 is TGTGCCAGCAGCTTAAACGGGGGGAGCTCCTACAATGAGCAGTTCTTC. Full variable domain (remainder filled in from reference TRBV7-3 and TRBJ2-1): GAGVSQTPSNKVTEKGKYVELRCDPISGHTALYWYRQSLGQGPEFLIYFQGTGAADDSGLPNDRFFAVRPEGSVSTLKIQRTERGDSAVYLCASSLNGGSSYNEQFFGPGTRLTVL.